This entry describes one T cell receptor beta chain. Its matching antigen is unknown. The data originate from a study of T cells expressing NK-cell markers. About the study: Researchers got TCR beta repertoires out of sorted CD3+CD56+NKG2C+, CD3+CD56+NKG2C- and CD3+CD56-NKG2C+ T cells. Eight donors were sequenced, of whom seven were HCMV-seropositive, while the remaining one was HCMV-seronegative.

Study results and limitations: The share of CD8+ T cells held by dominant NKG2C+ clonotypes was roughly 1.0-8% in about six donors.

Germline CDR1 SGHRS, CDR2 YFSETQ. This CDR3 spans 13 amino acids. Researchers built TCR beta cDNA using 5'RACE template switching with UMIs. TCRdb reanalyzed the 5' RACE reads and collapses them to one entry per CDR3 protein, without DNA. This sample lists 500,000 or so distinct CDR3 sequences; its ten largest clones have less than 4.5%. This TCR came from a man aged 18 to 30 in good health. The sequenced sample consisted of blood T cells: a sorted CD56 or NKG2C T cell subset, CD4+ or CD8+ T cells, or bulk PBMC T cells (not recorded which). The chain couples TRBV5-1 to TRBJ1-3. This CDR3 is CASGTNSGNTIYF.